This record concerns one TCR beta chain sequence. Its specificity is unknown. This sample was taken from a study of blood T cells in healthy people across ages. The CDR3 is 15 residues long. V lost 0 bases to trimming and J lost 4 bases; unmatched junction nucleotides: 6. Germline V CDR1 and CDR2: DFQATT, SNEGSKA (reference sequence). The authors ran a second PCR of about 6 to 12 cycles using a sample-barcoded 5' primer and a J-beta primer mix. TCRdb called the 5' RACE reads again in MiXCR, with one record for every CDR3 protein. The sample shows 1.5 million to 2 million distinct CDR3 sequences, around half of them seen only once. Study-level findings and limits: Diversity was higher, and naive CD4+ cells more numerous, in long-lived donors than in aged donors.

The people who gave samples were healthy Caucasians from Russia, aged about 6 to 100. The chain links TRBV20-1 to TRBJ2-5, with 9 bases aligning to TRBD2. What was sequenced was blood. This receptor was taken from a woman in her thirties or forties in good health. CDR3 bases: TGCAGTGCTAGAGAACTAGCGGGTTTTAGAGAGACCCAGTACTTC. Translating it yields CSARELAGFRETQYF.